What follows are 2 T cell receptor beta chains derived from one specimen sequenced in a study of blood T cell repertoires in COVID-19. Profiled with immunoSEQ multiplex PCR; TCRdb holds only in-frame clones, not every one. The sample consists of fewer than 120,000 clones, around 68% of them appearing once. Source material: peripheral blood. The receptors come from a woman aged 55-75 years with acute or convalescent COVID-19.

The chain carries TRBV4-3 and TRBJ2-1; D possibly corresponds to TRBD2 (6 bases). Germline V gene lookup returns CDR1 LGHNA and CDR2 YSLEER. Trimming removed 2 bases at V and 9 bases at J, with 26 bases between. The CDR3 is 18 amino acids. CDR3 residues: CASSQHQDIGEGRIEQFF. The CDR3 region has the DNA TGCGCCAGCAGCCAACACCAAGACATAGGGGAAGGGAGGATTGAGCAGTTCTTC.

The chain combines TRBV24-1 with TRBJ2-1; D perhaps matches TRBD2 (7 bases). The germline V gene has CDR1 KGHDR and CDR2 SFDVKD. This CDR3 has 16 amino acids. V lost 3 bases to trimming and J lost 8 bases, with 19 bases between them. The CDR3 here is CATSDMWGGLRDEQFF. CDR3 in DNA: TGTGCCACCAGTGATATGTGGGGGGGCCTTAGGGATGAGCAGTTCTTC.